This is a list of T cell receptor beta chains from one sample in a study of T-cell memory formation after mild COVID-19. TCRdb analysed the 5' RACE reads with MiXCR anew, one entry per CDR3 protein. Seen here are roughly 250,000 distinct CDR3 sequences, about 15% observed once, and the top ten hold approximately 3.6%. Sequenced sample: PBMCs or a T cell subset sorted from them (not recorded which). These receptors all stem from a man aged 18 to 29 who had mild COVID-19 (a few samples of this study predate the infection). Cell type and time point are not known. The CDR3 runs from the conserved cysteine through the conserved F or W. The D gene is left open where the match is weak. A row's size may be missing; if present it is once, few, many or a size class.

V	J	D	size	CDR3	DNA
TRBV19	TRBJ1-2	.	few	CASTSSPNYGYTF	TGTGCCAGTACGAGCAGCCCTAACTATGGCTACACCTTC
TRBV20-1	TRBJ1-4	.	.	CRGAPGTTITGEKLFF	TGCAGGGGGGCCCCCGGGACAACTATCACCGGCGAAAAACTGTTTTTT
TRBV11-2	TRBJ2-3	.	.	CASSLDHPTDTQYF	TGTGCCAGCAGCTTAGATCACCCCACAGATACGCAGTATTTT
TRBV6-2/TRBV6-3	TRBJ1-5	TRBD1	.	CASSPPDRGHQPQHF	TGTGCCAGCAGCCCACCGGACAGGGGACATCAGCCCCAGCATTTT
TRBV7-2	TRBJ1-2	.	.	CASSSTIPGRGQGGYTF	TGTGCCAGCAGCTCTACAATACCGGGACGGGGGCAGGGTGGCTACACCTTC
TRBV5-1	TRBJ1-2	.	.	CASSRNREGYGYTF	TGCGCCAGCAGCCGAAACAGGGAGGGCTATGGCTACACCTTC
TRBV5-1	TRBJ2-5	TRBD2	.	CASWEGSGETQYF	TGCGCCAGTTGGGAGGGGTCGGGAGAGACCCAGTACTTC
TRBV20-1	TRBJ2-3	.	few	CSATGQGGRGDTQYF	TGCAGTGCTACCGGCCAGGGGGGTCGGGGAGATACGCAGTATTTT
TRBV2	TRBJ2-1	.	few	CASRLRGGPYNEQFF	TGTGCCAGCAGGTTAAGGGGGGGCCCCTACAATGAGCAGTTCTTC
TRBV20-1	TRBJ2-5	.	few	CSARIQETQYF	TGCAGTGCTCGGATTCAAGAGACCCAGTACTTC
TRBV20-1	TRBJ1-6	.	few	CSARPDSLESPLHF	TGCAGTGCTCGCCCGGATTCCCTCGAGTCACCCCTCCACTTT
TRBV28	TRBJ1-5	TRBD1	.	CASLEGAPGNQPQHF	TGTGCCAGCCTGGAGGGGGCGCCAGGCAATCAGCCCCAGCATTTT
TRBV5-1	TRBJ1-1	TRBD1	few	CASSFMDRLNTEAFF	TGCGCCAGCAGCTTTATGGACAGGTTGAACACTGAAGCTTTCTTT
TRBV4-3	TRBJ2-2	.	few	CASSQDLWGGELFF	TGCGCCAGCAGCCAAGATCTCTGGGGCGGGGAGCTGTTTTTT
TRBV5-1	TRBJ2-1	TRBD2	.	CASSLVPGGAVWQFF	TGCGCCAGCAGCTTGGTTCCCGGGGGGGCCGTATGGCAGTTCTTC
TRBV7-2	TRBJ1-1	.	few	CASSSWEGTEAFF	TGTGCCAGCAGCTCCTGGGAAGGAACTGAAGCTTTCTTT
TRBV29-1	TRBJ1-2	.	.	CSVGPATYGYTF	TGCAGCGTTGGCCCTGCCACCTATGGCTACACCTTC
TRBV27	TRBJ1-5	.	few	CASQGVGQPQHF	TGTGCCAGTCAGGGAGTAGGGCAGCCCCAGCATTTT
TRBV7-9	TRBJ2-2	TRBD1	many	CASRFDRVSGELFF	TGTGCCAGCAGATTTGACAGGGTCAGCGGGGAGCTGTTTTTT
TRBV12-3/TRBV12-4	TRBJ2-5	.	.	CASSKAGTLGQTQYF	TGTGCCAGCAGTAAAGCCGGGACTCTAGGGCAGACCCAGTACTTC
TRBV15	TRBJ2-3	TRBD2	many	CATSVSSGGTDTQYF	TGTGCCACCAGTGTTTCTAGCGGGGGCACAGATACGCAGTATTTT
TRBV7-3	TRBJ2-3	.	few	CASSANLRADTQYF	TGTGCCAGCAGCGCTAACTTGCGTGCAGATACGCAGTATTTT
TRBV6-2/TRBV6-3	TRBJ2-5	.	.	CASSYVGQETQYF	TGTGCCAGCAGTTACGTCGGTCAAGAGACCCAGTACTTC
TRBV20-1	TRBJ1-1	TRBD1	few	CSAREGNRGMNTEAFF	TGCAGTGCTAGAGAAGGAAACAGGGGGATGAACACTGAAGCTTTCTTT
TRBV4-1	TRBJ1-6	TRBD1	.	CASSRMDRVDSPLHF	TGCGCCAGCAGCCGGATGGACAGGGTGGATTCACCCCTCCACTTT
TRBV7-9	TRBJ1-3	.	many	CASSFTGTGNTIYF	TGTGCCAGCAGCTTCACCGGGACAGGAAACACCATATATTTT
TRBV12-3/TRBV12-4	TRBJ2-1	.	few	CASSERVRLTQFF	TGTGCCAGCAGTGAGCGGGTTCGACTGACACAGTTCTTC
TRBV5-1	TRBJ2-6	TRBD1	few	CASSWDRSSGANVLTF	TGCGCCAGCAGCTGGGACAGGAGCTCTGGGGCCAACGTCCTGACTTTC
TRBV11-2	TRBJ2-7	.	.	CASSFDRSGEQYF	TGTGCCAGCAGCTTTGACAGGTCTGGCGAGCAGTACTTC
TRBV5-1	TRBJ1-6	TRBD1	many	CASSVQGARTPLHF	TGCGCCAGCAGCGTCCAGGGGGCGCGGACACCCCTCCACTTT
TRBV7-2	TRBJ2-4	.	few	CASSTREAKNIQYF	TGTGCCAGCAGCACCAGGGAAGCCAAAAACATTCAGTACTTC
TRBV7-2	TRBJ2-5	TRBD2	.	CASSWSPAGGEETQYF	TGTGCCAGCAGCTGGAGTCCGGCGGGGGGGGAAGAGACCCAGTACTTC
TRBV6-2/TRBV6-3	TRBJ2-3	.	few	CASSYSKGDTQYF	TGTGCCAGCAGTTACTCCAAGGGAGATACGCAGTATTTT
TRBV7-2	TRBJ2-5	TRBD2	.	CASSPRGVDETQYF	TGTGCCAGCAGCCCCCGGGGGGTAGATGAGACCCAGTACTTC
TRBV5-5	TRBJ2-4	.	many	CASSLTGVAKNIQYF	TGTGCCAGCAGCTTAACAGGAGTAGCCAAAAACATTCAGTACTTC
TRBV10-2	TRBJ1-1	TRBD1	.	CASSVGQGDTEAFF	TGCGCCAGCAGTGTGGGACAGGGTGACACTGAAGCTTTCTTT
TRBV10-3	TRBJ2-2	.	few	CAINGHENTGELFF	TGTGCCATCAATGGCCACGAAAACACCGGGGAGCTGTTTTTT
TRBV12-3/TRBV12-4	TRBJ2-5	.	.	CASIPGHIIQETQYF	TGTGCCAGCATCCCGGGACACATCATTCAAGAGACCCAGTACTTC
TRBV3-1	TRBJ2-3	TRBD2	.	CASSRQLAGGSDTQYF	TGTGCCAGCAGCCGGCAACTAGCGGGGGGCTCAGATACGCAGTATTTT
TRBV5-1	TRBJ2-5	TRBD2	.	CASSWGTSGAGSQETQYF	TGCGCCAGCAGCTGGGGGACTAGCGGGGCTGGATCCCAAGAGACCCAGTACTTC